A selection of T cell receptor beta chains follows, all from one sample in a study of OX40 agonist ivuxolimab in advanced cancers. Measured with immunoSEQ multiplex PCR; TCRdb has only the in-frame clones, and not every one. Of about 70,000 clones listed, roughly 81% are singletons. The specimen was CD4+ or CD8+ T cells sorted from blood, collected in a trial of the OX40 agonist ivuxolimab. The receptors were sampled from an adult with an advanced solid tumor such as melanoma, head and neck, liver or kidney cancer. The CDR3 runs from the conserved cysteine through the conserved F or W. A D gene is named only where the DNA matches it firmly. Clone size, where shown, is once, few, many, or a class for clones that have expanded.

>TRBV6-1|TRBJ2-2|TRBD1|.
TGTGCCAGCAGCCAGATTCCCGAGACAGGGGGGCTGTTTTTT
CASSQIPETGGLFF
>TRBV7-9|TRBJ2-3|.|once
TGTGCCAGCAGCTTATCCCCCCACCTGGCGGATACGCAGTATTTT
CASSLSPHLADTQYF
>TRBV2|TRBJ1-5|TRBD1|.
TGTGCCAGCAGTGGGGGAGGTGGGACAGATTATAGCAATCAGCCCCAGCATTTT
CASSGGGGTDYSNQPQHF
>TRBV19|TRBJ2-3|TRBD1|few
TGTGCCAGTAGTACCAGACAGGGACGCACAGATACGCAGTATTTT
CASSTRQGRTDTQYF
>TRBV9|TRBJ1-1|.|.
TGTGCCAGCAGCGTAGGAGGCACGCTGGCTGAAGCTTTCTTT
CASSVGGTLAEAFF
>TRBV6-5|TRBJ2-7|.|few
TGTGCCAGCAGGAGGACGCCCTACGAGCAGTACTTC
CASRRTPYEQYF
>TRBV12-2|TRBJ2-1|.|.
TGTGCAAGTCGCTTAGCTGGATACCAATCCAATGAGCAGTTCTTC
CASRLAGYQSNEQFF
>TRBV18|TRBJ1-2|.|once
TGTGCCAGCTCCCTCCGGACAGAAAACTATGGCTACACCTTC
CASSLRTENYGYTF
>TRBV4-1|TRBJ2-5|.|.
TGCGCCAGCAGTCATACCCAGGGAGGAGAGACCCAGTACTTC
CASSHTQGGETQYF
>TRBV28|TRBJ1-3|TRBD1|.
TGTGCCAGCAGAAGGGGACAGGCACAAAACACCATATATTTT
CASRRGQAQNTIYF
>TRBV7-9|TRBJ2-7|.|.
TGTGCCCTGTCTACGTACGAGCAGTACTTC
CALSTYEQYF
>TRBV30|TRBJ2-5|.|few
TGTGCCTGGAGCCTTGGGACGTCCTCGGGGACCCAGTACTTC
CAWSLGTSSGTQYF
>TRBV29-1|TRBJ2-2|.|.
TGCAGCGTACGACTAGTCGGCACCGGGGAGCTGTTTTTT
CSVRLVGTGELFF
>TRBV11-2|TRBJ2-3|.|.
TGTGCCAGCAGCTTAGATAAGGGAGATACGCAGTATTTT
CASSLDKGDTQYF
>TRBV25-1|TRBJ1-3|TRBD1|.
TGTGCCGCCACAGGGGGACCTCATGGAAACACCATATATTTT
CAATGGPHGNTIYF
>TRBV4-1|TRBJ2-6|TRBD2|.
TGCGCCAGCAGCCCAACCGCTCTCGGGGGGGAGGGCCGCTCTGGGGCCAACGTCCTGACTTTC
CASSPTALGGEGRSGANVLTF
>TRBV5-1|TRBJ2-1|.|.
TGCGCCAGCAGCCCAACAGCCCCAGCCCTCTACAATGAGCAGTTCTTC
CASSPTAPALYNEQFF
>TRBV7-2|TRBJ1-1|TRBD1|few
TGTGCCAGCAGCGATGGACAGGCCCCTGAAGCTTTCTTT
CASSDGQAPEAFF
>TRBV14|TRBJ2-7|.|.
TGTGCCAGCAGCCAAGATACCACCTACTCCTACGAGCAGTACTTC
CASSQDTTYSYEQYF
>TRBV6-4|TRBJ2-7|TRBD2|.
TGTGCCAGCAGTTACTCGGGAGGTGCGTCCTACGAGCAGTACTTC
CASSYSGGASYEQYF
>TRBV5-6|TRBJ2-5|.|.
TGTGCCAGCAGCTCGGCCGGGACTTACCAAGAGACCCAGTACTTC
CASSSAGTYQETQYF
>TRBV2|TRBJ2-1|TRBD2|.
TGTGCCAGCAGGGGGACTAGCTACAATGAGCAGTTCTTC
CASRGTSYNEQFF
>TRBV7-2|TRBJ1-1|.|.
TGTGCCAGCAGCTTAGGCAGGGGGAACACTGAAGCTTTCTTT
CASSLGRGNTEAFF
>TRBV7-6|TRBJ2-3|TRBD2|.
TGTGCCAGCAGCTCCATGACTAGCGTCACAGATACGCAGTATTTT
CASSSMTSVTDTQYF
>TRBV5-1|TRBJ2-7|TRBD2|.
TGCGCCAGCAGCTCCTTAAGCGGGACCCTCTCCTACGAGCAGTACTTC
CASSSLSGTLSYEQYF
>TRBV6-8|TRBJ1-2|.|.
TGTGCCAGCAGTTATTTAGTGTTCAAGGGGACACCGGGGAGGGGCTACACCTTC
CASSYLVFKGTPGRGYTF
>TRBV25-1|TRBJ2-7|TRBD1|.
TGTGCCAGCAGTGGACGACAGGGGCTGAAAAACGAGCAGTACTTC
CASSGRQGLKNEQYF
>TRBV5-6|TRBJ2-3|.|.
TGTGCCAGCAGCTTGGGTGGCGGAAGCACAGATACGCAGTATTTT
CASSLGGGSTDTQYF
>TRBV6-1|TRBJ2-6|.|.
TGTGCCAGCAGTGAATCTAGCTCCGGGGCCAACGTCCTGACTTTC
CASSESSSGANVLTF
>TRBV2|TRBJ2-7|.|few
TGTGCCAGCAGTCAGGGGTGGGACGAGCAGTACTTC
CASSQGWDEQYF
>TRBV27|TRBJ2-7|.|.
TGTGCCAGCAGTTTAAATCAGGGTCTCGACGAGCAGTACTTC
CASSLNQGLDEQYF
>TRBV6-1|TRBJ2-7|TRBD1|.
TGTGCCAGCAGTGAAGGGAAGGGCTGGGACAGCTACGAGCAGTACTTC
CASSEGKGWDSYEQYF
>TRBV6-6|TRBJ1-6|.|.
TGTGCCAGCAGTACAGCCGGGGGGTTCCTCCACTTT
CASSTAGGFLHF
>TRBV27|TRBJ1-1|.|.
TGTGCCAGCAGTTTAGTACCCGTGAACACTGAAGCTTTCTTT
CASSLVPVNTEAFF
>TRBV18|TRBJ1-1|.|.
TGTGCCAGCTCACAACAGGACCTGAACACTGAAGCTTTCTTT
CASSQQDLNTEAFF
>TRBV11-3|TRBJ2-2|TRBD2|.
TGTGCCAGCAGCTTCGCCCCCGGGAGGCCCAACACCGGGGAGCTGTTTTTT
CASSFAPGRPNTGELFF
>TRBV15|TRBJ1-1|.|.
TGTGCCACCAGCTCATTTTCTGAGGCGGATGGCACTGAAGCTTTCTTT
CATSSFSEADGTEAFF
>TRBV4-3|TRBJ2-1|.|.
TGCGCCAGCAGCCAAGATACGCGGGAAACCTACAATGAGCAGTTCTTC
CASSQDTRETYNEQFF
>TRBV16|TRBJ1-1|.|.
TGTGCCAGCAGCCTTCAACAGGGAATCACTGAAGCTTTCTTT
CASSLQQGITEAFF
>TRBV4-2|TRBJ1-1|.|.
TGTGCCAGCAGCCAAGACGGTGGACACACTGAAGCTTTCTTT
CASSQDGGHTEAFF
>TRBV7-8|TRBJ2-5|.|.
TGTGCCAGCAGCCTCTACCCTGAGGGGGAGACCCAGTACTTC
CASSLYPEGETQYF